These 20 T cell receptor beta chains share one sample of origin, sequenced in a study of blood T cell repertoires in COVID-19. The assay was immunoSEQ multiplex PCR, and TCRdb's table has in-frame clones only and misses some. This sample has 150,000 or so clones, with roughly three quarters found just once. Sequencing was carried out using peripheral blood. Source of these receptors: a woman aged 70-85 years with acute or convalescent COVID-19.

V usage is TRBV19 and J usage is TRBJ1-2, with TRBD1 matching 12 bases. V shed 4 bases, J shed 6 bases, and the junction held 9 bases outside the gene matches. Germline V gives CDR1 LNHDA, CDR2 SQIVND (reference sequence). CDR3 length: 16 residues. CDR3 bases: TGTGCCAGTAGTAAGACCCGGGACAGGGGGCGTCATGGCTACACCTTC. Amino acid sequence: CASSKTRDRGRHGYTF.

The table lists this clone with a few counts. The rearrangement joins TRBV5-4 to TRBJ1-2; D is unresolved. The CDR3 has 14 residues. Germline V gives CDR1 SGHNT, CDR2 YYREEE (reference sequence). Trimming took 0 bases from V and 0 from J, leaving 6 bases between them. CDR3 DNA sequence: TGTGCCAGCAGCTTGGTACGGGCTAACTATGGCTACACCTTC. Encoded protein: CASSLVRANYGYTF.

The V and J genes are TRBV4-1 and TRBJ2-5, with D possibly TRBD1 on 5 matching bases. Trimming pared 0 bases from V and 4 bases from J, leaving 12 bases between. Looked up from germline, CDR1 is MGHRA and CDR2 is YSYEKL. The CDR3 runs to 15 residues. CDR3 loop: CASSQDKGVRETQYF. The CDR3 DNA follows: TGCGCCAGCAGCCAAGATAAAGGGGTGAGAGAGACCCAGTACTTC.

This clone was observed a few times. The genes are TRBV28 and TRBJ2-1; 11 bases line up with TRBD2. Germline CDR1 is MDHEN and CDR2 is SYDVKM. Trimming at V came to 2 bases and at J to 5 bases, leaving 2 bases not matched to a gene. The CDR3 covers 15 residues. DNA for the CDR3: TGTGCCAGCAGTTTAGTAGCGGGAGGGAACAATGAGCAGTTCTTC. Translation gives CASSLVAGGNNEQFF.

The chain employs TRBV19 and TRBJ2-2; 7 nucleotides line up with TRBD1. Germline trimming cut 5 bases from V and 3 bases from J; bases unmatched to any gene: 6. This CDR3 has 15 amino acids. In germline, CDR1 is LNHDA, CDR2 SQIVND (reference sequence). The CDR3, as DNA: TGTGCCAGTAGTGCCGGGACAGTCTACACCGGGGAGCTGTTTTTT. This gives the protein CASSAGTVYTGELFF.

The chain has TRBV7-7 and TRBJ2-1, with D possibly matching TRBD1 (5 bases). This CDR3 is built from 17 residues. From germline, CDR1 is SSHAT and CDR2 FNYEAQ (reference sequence). V was pared by 2 bases and J by 1 base, with 15 bases between. CDR3 coding DNA: TGTGCCAGCAGCTTATTTCGCAGGGCTGTATCCTACAATGAGCAGTTCTTC. It codes for CASSLFRRAVSYNEQFF.

This clone was detected only a few times. The V call is TRBV10-3, the J call TRBJ2-1; D is unresolved. CDR3 length equals 11 residues. Germline values: CDR1 ENHRY, CDR2 SYGVKD. The V and J ends lost 2 bases and 7 bases respectively, with 3 bases between them. The CDR3 is CAISEHNEQFF. The CDR3 bases are TGTGCCATCAGTGAGCATAATGAGCAGTTCTTC.

V is TRBV29-1 and J is TRBJ1-2; 11 bases are shared with TRBD1. The CDR3 has 13 residues. V lost 6 bases and J lost 7; bases outside the gene matches: 7. Germline V CDR1 and CDR2: SQVTM, ANQGSEA. The CDR3 DNA sequence: TGCAGCGTAACCGGACAGGGGGCTGTTGGCTACACCTTC. It encodes CSVTGQGAVGYTF.

The chain couples TRBV4-3 to TRBJ2-1; 7 positions agree with TRBD2. The CDR3 spans 13 residues. The V and J ends lost 1 base and 9 bases, in that order; junction bases with no gene match: 3. Germline V gene sequence: CDR1 LGHNA, CDR2 YSLEER. CDR3: CASSQVWGGEQFF. As DNA, the CDR3 is TGCGCCAGCAGCCAAGTTTGGGGGGGTGAGCAGTTCTTC.

This clone appeared a few times. This rearrangement joins TRBV6-5 to TRBJ2-6, with 8 positions matching TRBD2. The CDR3 covers 14 residues. Germline CDR1 and CDR2: MNHEY and SVGAGI. The CDR3: CAVAGSSGANVLTF. CDR3 DNA sequence: TGTGCGGTAGCGGGGAGCTCTGGGGCCAACGTCCTGACTTTC.

The chain couples TRBV19 to TRBJ2-7; 11 bases map to TRBD1. The CDR3 length is 12 residues. Germline V gene sequence: CDR1 LNHDA, CDR2 SQIVND (reference sequence). V trimming: 6 bases; J trimming: 6 bases; junction bases outside the gene matches: 1. This chain's CDR3 is CASRGTGGEQYF. The CDR3 region has the DNA TGTGCCAGTAGGGGGACAGGGGGCGAGCAGTACTTC.

In its sample, this clone was seen a few times. CDR3 loop: CASNSDRSYEQYF. The DNA for the CDR3 is TGTGCCAGCAACTCAGACAGGAGTTACGAGCAGTACTTC. The chain joins TRBV3-1 (or the pseudogene TRBV3-2) to TRBJ2-7; D perhaps matches TRBD1 (6 bases). V shed 7 bases and J shed 4 bases, with 14 bases lying between them. From germline, CDR1 is LGHDT and CDR2 YNNKEL (reference sequence). The length of the CDR3 is 13 residues.

This rearrangement joins TRBV4-3 to TRBJ2-5; 10 positions agree with TRBD2. V lost 4 bases and J lost 2; bases outside the gene matches: 7. The CDR3 loop spans 16 amino acids. From germline, CDR1 is LGHNA and CDR2 YSLEER. In DNA form, the CDR3 reads TGCGCCAGCAGCCCTGGACTAGCGGAGGGGCAAGAGACCCAGTACTTC. This translates into CASSPGLAEGQETQYF.

CDR3 nucleotide sequence: TGTGCCAGCAGCTTCGAGGTCCTCAATGAGCAGTTCTTC. It yields the protein CASSFEVLNEQFF. This chain connects TRBV7-9 to TRBJ2-1; D unresolved. This CDR3 is built from 13 residues. The V gene's germline CDR1 is SEHNR and CDR2 FQNEAQ (reference sequence). V gave up 3 bases and J gave up 6 bases, with 9 bases separating them.

CDR3 in DNA: TGTGCCTGGAGTGGGCAGGTACGGTCGTTTTTCTTT. This sequence encodes CAWSGQVRSFFF. The gene calls are TRBV30 and TRBJ1-1; D is undetermined. CDR1 is GTSNPN and CDR2 is SVGIG in the germline V gene (reference sequence). The CDR3 extends over 12 amino acids. V was pared by 1 base and J by 13 bases, with 16 bases between.

The chain recombines TRBV28 with TRBJ1-2, with 10 nucleotides matching TRBD1. This CDR3 has 15 amino acids. J lost 4 bases, V lost 5 bases, and 7 bases had no gene match. Germline CDR1 reads MDHEN; CDR2 reads SYDVKM. In DNA, the CDR3 is TGTGCCAGCAGTAGACAGGGGGCGCTCCGCTATGGCTACACCTTC. Its translation is CASSRQGALRYGYTF.

V gene TRBV29-1 combines with J gene TRBJ2-1; possible D gene TRBD2, 5 bases. CDR1 is SQVTM and CDR2 is ANQGSEA in the germline V gene. V was shortened by 3 bases and J by 5 bases, with 14 bases between the two germline ends. The CDR3 covers 14 residues. The CDR3 loop reads CSVEGLADDNEQFF. CDR3 coding DNA: TGCAGCGTTGAGGGTCTAGCAGATGACAATGAGCAGTTCTTC.

This clone was counted ten times or more. The rearrangement joins TRBV19 to TRBJ2-1; TRBD1 matches 7 bases. This CDR3 is built from 13 residues. Germline loops: CDR1 LNHDA, CDR2 SQIVND (reference sequence). Germline trimming cut 8 bases from V and 6 bases from J; bases unmatched to any gene: 7. The CDR3 DNA sequence: TGTGCCAGTGGAACAGGGGCGCTCAATGAGCAGTTCTTC. Its translation: CASGTGALNEQFF. Based on the CDR3 plus reference TRBV19 and TRBJ2-1, the full variable domain is DGGITQSPKYLFRKEGQNVTLSCEQNLNHDAMYWYRQDPGQGLRLIYYSQIVNDFQKGDIAEGYSVSREKKESFPLTVTSAQKNPTAFYLCASGTGALNEQFFGPGTRLTVL.

The CDR3 region is CASSLRGKGPTDTQYF. The CDR3 DNA reads TGTGCCAGCAGCTTAAGGGGCAAGGGCCCCACAGATACGCAGTATTTT. The chain is built from TRBV7-3 and TRBJ2-3, with D possibly TRBD1 on 5 matching bases. Trimming left V 1 base short and J 2 bases short, with 13 bases between. This CDR3 is built from 16 residues. Germline values: CDR1 SGHTA, CDR2 FQGTGA.

V gene TRBV10-2 combines with J gene TRBJ2-3, with a tentative D call TRBD2 (6 bases). CDR1 and CDR2 from the germline V gene are WSHSY and SAAADI. The CDR3 is 13 residues long. V gave up 5 bases and J gave up 3 bases, with 9 bases separating them. The CDR3 nucleotides are TGCGCCAGCAGTACGGAGGGAACAGATACGCAGTATTTT. Translating it yields CASSTEGTDTQYF.